This is a list of T cell receptor beta chains from one sample in a study of human T cells and chemical hapten exposure. TCRdb reprocessed the RACE reads with MiXCR, giving one entry per CDR3 protein. The table lists some 51,000 distinct CDR3 sequences, about 9.2% of them singletons. The sequences come from whole blood, collected in connection with sensitization to the hapten diphenylcyclopropenone (DPC). The receptors come from a middle-aged woman with alopecia areata. Some clones in this sample may be carry-over from other donors' samples. Each CDR3 is given with its conserved first and last residue. The D gene is left open where the match is weak. Only part of the rows carry a size: once, few, many, or a class if the clone is expanded.

length	size	D	V	J	CDR3	DNA
13	few	.	TRBV6-5	TRBJ1-1	CASSYSEYTEAFF	TGTGCCAGCAGTTACTCGGAATACACTGAAGCTTTCTTT
12	few	.	TRBV20-1	TRBJ2-3	CSAYRRMDTQYF	TGCAGTGCTTACAGGAGGATGGATACGCAGTATTTT
19	once	TRBD2	TRBV12-3/TRBV12-4	TRBJ2-1	CASSPGTSGRAVLGNEQFF	TGTGCCAGCAGCCCCGGGACTAGCGGGAGGGCCGTACTAGGGAATGAGCAGTTCTTC
13	many	.	TRBV7-2	TRBJ2-2	CASRAGNTGELFF	TGTGCCAGCCGGGCGGGTAACACCGGGGAGCTGTTTTTT
15	few	.	TRBV4-3	TRBJ1-5	CASSQGFYSNQPQHF	TGCGCCAGCAGCCAGGGTTTCTATAGCAATCAGCCCCAGCATTTT
14	few	.	TRBV20-1	TRBJ2-7	CSARTVPSSYEQYF	TGCAGTGCTAGAACGGTCCCGAGCTCCTACGAGCAGTACTTC
13	many	.	TRBV12-3/TRBV12-4	TRBJ2-1	CASSRGYHNEQFF	TGTGCCAGCAGTAGAGGTTATCACAATGAGCAGTTCTTC
14	few	TRBD2	TRBV9	TRBJ2-1	CASSGERGTNEQFF	TGTGCCAGCAGCGGCGAGCGGGGTACGAATGAGCAGTTCTTC
16	few	TRBD1	TRBV5-6	TRBJ2-1	CASSPEDRDLYNEQFF	TGTGCCAGCAGCCCAGAGGACAGGGACCTTTACAATGAGCAGTTCTTC
14	many	TRBD1	TRBV7-6	TRBJ2-7	CASSPRDRGYEQYF	TGTGCCAGCAGCCCCCGGGACAGGGGCTACGAGCAGTACTTC
15	few	.	TRBV6-5	TRBJ2-3	CASSYSMEGTDTQYF	TGTGCCAGCAGTTACTCGATGGAGGGGACCGATACGCAGTATTTT
14	many	.	TRBV5-4	TRBJ2-7	CASSLGLALYEQYF	TGTGCCAGCAGCTTGGGACTGGCCCTCTACGAGCAGTACTTC
14	few	TRBD1	TRBV6-5	TRBJ2-7	CASSNTGTAYEQYF	TGTGCCAGCAGTAACACCGGGACAGCCTACGAGCAGTACTTC
16	.	TRBD1	TRBV4-3	TRBJ2-7	CASSHSTGTGSDEQYF	TGCGCCAGCAGCCACTCGACCGGGACAGGTAGCGACGAGCAGTACTTC
19	.	TRBD2	TRBV5-4	TRBJ2-3	CASSLGLAGGPAVTDTQYF	TGTGCCAGCAGCTTAGGACTAGCGGGGGGCCCTGCTGTCACAGATACGCAGTATTTT
15	few	TRBD2	TRBV27	TRBJ2-3	CASRTSAASTDTQYF	TGTGCCAGCAGGACTAGCGCCGCGTCGACAGATACGCAGTATTTT
14	.	.	TRBV15	TRBJ2-1	CATSRAGTYNEQFF	TGTGCCACCAGTAGGGCGGGGACCTACAATGAGCAGTTCTTC
11	.	.	TRBV20-1	TRBJ2-1	CSPQDRNEQFF	TGCAGTCCTCAGGATCGAAATGAGCAGTTCTTC
15	many	.	TRBV20-1	TRBJ1-3	CSARDLEGAGNTIYF	TGCAGTGCTAGAGATCTGGAGGGAGCTGGAAACACCATATATTTT
15	.	.	TRBV6-5	TRBJ2-3	CASSYEGASTDTQYF	TGTGCCAGCAGTTACGAAGGGGCTAGCACAGATACGCAGTATTTT
13	many	.	TRBV6-5	TRBJ1-5	CASSSGRYQPQHF	TGTGCCAGCAGCTCCGGACGGTATCAGCCCCAGCATTTT
17	many	TRBD2	TRBV14	TRBJ2-5	CASSPGTTSGGAETQYF	TGTGCCAGCAGCCCAGGGACGACTAGCGGGGGGGCTGAGACCCAGTACTTC
16	many	TRBD1	TRBV11-2	TRBJ2-2	CASSLLTGLNTGELFF	TGTGCCAGCAGCCTTTTGACAGGGCTGAACACCGGGGAGCTGTTTTTT
14	many	.	TRBV9	TRBJ2-7	CASSVVADPYEQYF	TGTGCCAGCAGCGTAGTAGCGGACCCCTACGAGCAGTACTTC
13	many	.	TRBV2	TRBJ2-3	CASSQPFTDTQYF	TGTGCCAGCAGTCAACCGTTCACAGATACGCAGTATTTT
14	many	TRBD2	TRBV6-1	TRBJ2-1	CASSEKSGETEQFF	TGTGCCAGCAGTGAAAAAAGCGGGGAAACGGAGCAGTTCTTC
14	many	.	TRBV2	TRBJ2-5	CASTWRGLSETQYF	TGTGCCAGCACGTGGCGGGGATTGTCGGAGACCCAGTACTTC
15	.	TRBD2	TRBV7-9	TRBJ2-5	CASSLASGGAETQYF	TGTGCCAGCAGCTTAGCGAGCGGGGGGGCGGAGACCCAGTACTTC
14	many	.	TRBV29-1	TRBJ2-6	CSVDLGAGANVLTF	TGCAGCGTTGACTTAGGGGCCGGGGCCAACGTCCTGACTTTC
12	.	.	TRBV3-1	TRBJ2-3	CASSQDYDTQYF	TGTGCCAGCAGCCAAGATTACGATACGCAGTATTTT
15	many	TRBD2	TRBV6-2/TRBV6-3	TRBJ2-3	CASSFGTRDTDTQYF	TGTGCCAGCAGTTTCGGGACTAGGGACACAGATACGCAGTATTTT
14	.	.	TRBV12-3/TRBV12-4	TRBJ1-1	CASSLGQEGTEAFF	TGTGCCAGCAGTTTAGGGCAGGAGGGAACTGAAGCTTTCTTT
18	many	TRBD1	TRBV4-1	TRBJ2-2	CASSQRTGEVEGSGELFF	TGCGCCAGCAGCCAAAGGACAGGGGAGGTGGAAGGGAGCGGGGAGCTGTTTTTT
15	many	TRBD1	TRBV19	TRBJ2-2	CASTPQGDNTGELFF	TGTGCCAGTACCCCTCAGGGGGATAACACCGGGGAGCTGTTTTTT
12	many	.	TRBV6-6	TRBJ1-4	CASTSPNEKLFF	TGTGCCAGCACATCCCCGAATGAAAAACTGTTTTTT
14	.	.	TRBV7-2	TRBJ2-7	CASSLRAGKNEQYF	TGTGCCAGCAGCTTACGTGCGGGTAAGAACGAGCAGTACTTC
12	few	.	TRBV28	TRBJ2-7	CASSFPGYEQYF	TGTGCCAGCAGTTTCCCGGGGTACGAGCAGTACTTC
15	many	TRBD1	TRBV7-6	TRBJ1-4	CASSDRDPTNEKLFF	TGTGCCAGCAGCGACAGGGACCCAACTAATGAAAAACTGTTTTTT
13	.	.	TRBV5-1	TRBJ1-6	CASGAIGDSPLHF	TGCGCCAGCGGGGCGATAGGGGATTCACCCCTCCACTTT
14	many	TRBD1	TRBV9	TRBJ2-7	CASSVGTGVYEQYF	TGTGCCAGCAGCGTAGGGACAGGGGTCTACGAGCAGTACTTC
15	many	TRBD1	TRBV5-8	TRBJ2-5	CASSRGTGAQETQYF	TGTGCCAGCAGCAGAGGGACAGGGGCACAAGAGACCCAGTACTTC
15	many	.	TRBV3-1	TRBJ1-6	CASSPNRNGNSPLHF	TGTGCCAGCAGCCCCAACAGAAACGGCAATTCACCCCTCCACTTT
11	few	.	TRBV20-1	TRBJ2-3	CSAYYLDTQYF	TGCAGTGCTTATTATTTAGATACGCAGTATTTT
13	.	TRBD1	TRBV29-1	TRBJ2-7	CSVGGQVSYEQYF	TGCAGCGTGGGGGGACAGGTCTCCTACGAGCAGTACTTC
13	many	.	TRBV6-6	TRBJ2-1	CASSYAYNNEQFF	TGTGCCAGCAGTTACGCGTACAACAATGAGCAGTTCTTC
13	many	.	TRBV18	TRBJ2-3	CASSPRDTDTQYF	TGTGCCAGCTCACCACGGGACACAGATACGCAGTATTTT
17	.	TRBD2	TRBV6-5	TRBJ2-2	CASSYTSLRAGTGELFF	TGTGCCAGCAGTTACACGTCATTAAGAGCGGGGACCGGGGAGCTGTTTTTT
14	few	TRBD1	TRBV18	TRBJ2-7	CASSPQGQGYEQYF	TGTGCCAGCTCGCCGCAGGGACAGGGGTACGAGCAGTACTTC
16	few	.	TRBV12-3/TRBV12-4	TRBJ1-5	CASRPSAGQSNQPQHF	TGTGCCAGCAGGCCGAGTGCAGGGCAGTCCAATCAGCCCCAGCATTTT
14	.	.	TRBV7-3	TRBJ1-1	CASSQMGADTEAFF	TGTGCCAGTAGCCAAATGGGAGCGGACACTGAAGCTTTCTTT
14	.	TRBD1	TRBV2	TRBJ2-4	CASSSGQGRNIQYF	TGTGCCAGCAGTTCCGGACAGGGTCGGAACATTCAGTACTTC
13	.	.	TRBV15	TRBJ2-1	CATSFEPSDEQFF	TGTGCCACCAGCTTCGAGCCCTCGGATGAGCAGTTCTTC
9	.	.	TRBV29-1	TRBJ1-1	CSVEGEAFF	TGCAGCGTTGAGGGTGAAGCTTTCTTT
14	many	TRBD1	TRBV7-6	TRBJ2-1	CASSSGDRDNEQFF	TGTGCCAGCAGCTCCGGGGACAGGGACAATGAGCAGTTCTTC
13	few	.	TRBV5-1	TRBJ2-3	CASSRAGTDTQYF	TGCGCCAGCAGCCGCGCAGGCACAGATACGCAGTATTTT
15	.	TRBD2	TRBV7-2	TRBJ2-1	CASSLGSGGYNEQFF	TGTGCCAGCAGCTTAGGGAGCGGGGGGTACAATGAGCAGTTCTTC
15	many	TRBD2	TRBV13	TRBJ2-3	CASSQSGTRRDTQYF	TGTGCCAGCAGCCAATCCGGGACTAGGAGAGATACGCAGTATTTT